The 19 T cell receptor beta chains below come from one sample, sequenced in a study of blood T cell repertoires in COVID-19. Assay used: immunoSEQ multiplex PCR; TCRdb lists only in-frame clones, some missing. The table shows fewer than 450,000 clones, with about 90% occurring only once. Source material: PBMCs or T cells enriched from blood (not recorded which). These receptors all come from a woman aged 30 to 39 who had recovered from COVID-19.

V usage is TRBV18 and J usage is TRBJ2-1; perhaps TRBD1 as D (7 bases). Trimming removed 3 bases from V and 0 bases from J, with 15 bases in between. Per germline, CDR1 KGHSH and CDR2 LQKENI. The CDR3 runs 17 residues. The DNA for the CDR3 is TGTGCCAGCTCACCGAGAAACAGGGGACTCTCCTACAATGAGCAGTTCTTC. Its protein is CASSPRNRGLSYNEQFF.

The chain recombines TRBV30 with TRBJ2-3; 7 nucleotides line up with TRBD1. The J segment lost 4 bases and the V segment lost 2 bases, leaving 9 bases of the junction unmatched. The CDR3 consists of 15 residues. Germline CDR1 is GTSNPN and CDR2 is SVGIG (reference sequence). The chain's CDR3 is CAWSPGETGADTQYF. The CDR3 nucleotides are TGTGCCTGGAGTCCAGGTGAAACAGGGGCAGATACGCAGTATTTT.

The chain has TRBV7-9 and TRBJ1-6; 9 bases map to TRBD1. The CDR3 has 15 amino acids. V trimming: 3 bases; J trimming: 5 bases; junction bases outside the gene matches: 2. The germline V gene encodes CDR1 SEHNR and CDR2 FQNEAQ (reference sequence). The DNA of the CDR3 is TGTGCCAGCAGCTTGGGACAGGGAAATAATTCACCCCTCCACTTT. Its translation: CASSLGQGNNSPLHF.

This chain uses TRBV27 with TRBJ2-7; weak D call: TRBD1 (6 bases). Trimming removed 5 bases from V and 5 bases from J, with 19 bases in between. The germline CDR1 and CDR2 sequences are MNHEY and SMNVEV (reference sequence). The CDR3 loop spans 15 amino acids. In nucleotides, the CDR3 is TGTGCCAGCAGTATTCCCGGGACAACAGCCCACGAGCAGTACTTC. This translates into CASSIPGTTAHEQYF.

The chain uses TRBV7-6 and TRBJ2-5; TRBD1 matches at 9 bases. The CDR3 contains 15 residues. Germline CDR1 and CDR2: SGHVS and FNYEAQ. V dropped 3 bases and J dropped 0; count of bases not matched to a gene: 2. CDR3 region: CASSLGQGYQETQYF. CDR3 DNA sequence: TGTGCCAGCAGCTTGGGACAGGGCTACCAAGAGACCCAGTACTTC.

This chain uses TRBV18 with TRBJ1-2, with TRBD1 identical over 9 bases. Germline trimming cut 6 bases from V and 1 base from J; bases unmatched to any gene: 3. CDR1 is KGHSH, CDR2 LQKENI, per germline. The CDR3 runs 14 residues. The chain's CDR3 is CASSDRGHNYGYTF. CDR3 bases: TGTGCCAGCTCGGACAGGGGCCATAACTATGGCTACACCTTC.

The genes are TRBV5-6 and TRBJ2-3; weak D call: TRBD2 (6 bases). The CDR3 spans 13 residues. Trimming left V 4 bases short and J 5 bases short, with 11 bases between. Per germline, CDR1 SGHDT and CDR2 YYEEEE. The CDR3 DNA reads TGTGCCAGCAGCATGGGGCGGGGAGATACGCAGTATTTT. This encodes CASSMGRGDTQYF.

The J gene is TRBJ1-2, the V gene TRBV28; 8 positions agree with TRBD1. J lost 6 bases, V lost 5 bases, and 11 bases had no gene match. The germline CDR1 and CDR2 sequences are MDHEN and SYDVKM. The CDR3 is 15 residues long. The CDR3 loop is CASSVSGTGVDGYTF. The CDR3 region has the DNA TGTGCCAGCAGTGTATCCGGGACAGGAGTCGATGGCTACACCTTC.

This clone was found once. The chain employs TRBV2 and TRBJ1-5, with 7 bases aligning to TRBD1. The CDR3 has 13 residues. J gave up 7 bases and V 6 bases, and 6 bases lay outside the gene matches. The V gene's germline CDR1 is SNHLY and CDR2 FYNNEI. DNA of the CDR3: TGTGCCAGCAGGGCTCAGGGGGAACAGCCCCAGCATTTT. Its protein is CASRAQGEQPQHF.

This clone has a handful of counts. This rearrangement joins TRBV28 to TRBJ2-7; D is possibly TRBD1 (5 bases). The CDR3 consists of 13 residues. Trimming took 3 bases from V and 5 from J, leaving 11 bases between them. CDR1 MDHEN and CDR2 SYDVKM come from the germline V gene. CDR3 region: CASSFQGLNEQYF. In DNA form, the CDR3 reads TGTGCCAGCAGTTTTCAGGGTCTGAACGAGCAGTACTTC.

The chain employs TRBV27 and TRBJ2-7; D remains unclear. CDR1 and CDR2 (germline): MNHEY, SMNVEV (reference sequence). The CDR3 consists of 12 residues. Trimming shortened V by 2 bases and J by 7 bases, and 9 bases separated the two germline ends. The CDR3 region is CASSLPPLEQYF. The CDR3 DNA is TGTGCCAGCAGTTTACCCCCCTTGGAGCAGTACTTC.

V gene TRBV27 combines with J gene TRBJ2-1; weak D call: TRBD1 (6 bases). The CDR3 loop spans 15 amino acids. V lost 1 base, J lost 2 bases, and 9 bases lay in between. CDR1 MNHEY and CDR2 SMNVEV come from the germline V gene (reference sequence). The CDR3 DNA is TGTGCCAGCAGTTTATTGGGGGCGGCCTACAATGAGCAGTTCTTC. It specifies CASSLLGAAYNEQFF.

The rearrangement links TRBV2 to TRBJ2-1; 14 nucleotides match TRBD2. V was clipped by 5 bases and J by 4 bases; unmatched bases: 4. Germline V gene sequence: CDR1 SNHLY, CDR2 FYNNEI. The CDR3 has 16 residues. CDR3 amino acids: CASSLRLAGGYNEQFF. In DNA form, the CDR3 reads TGTGCCAGCAGTCTAAGACTAGCGGGGGGGTACAATGAGCAGTTCTTC.

The V call is TRBV12-5, the J call TRBJ2-1; possibly TRBD1 for D (6 bases). The CDR3 length is 14 residues. V gave up 3 bases and J gave up 7 bases, with 13 bases separating them. Looked up from germline, CDR1 is LGHNT and CDR2 is FRNRAP. The CDR3 here is CASGFNTQGNEQFF. The CDR3 bases are TGTGCTAGTGGTTTCAACACCCAGGGGAATGAGCAGTTCTTC.

The J gene is TRBJ2-7, the V gene TRBV9; TRBD2 matches 10 bases. Looked up from germline, CDR1 is SGDLS and CDR2 is YYNGEE. This CDR3 is 15 amino acids long. The V and J ends lost 7 bases and 7 bases, in that order; junction bases with no gene match: 14. The CDR3 loop reads CASSPRPAGGQEQYF. CDR3 nucleotides: TGTGCCAGCTCACCTCGCCCAGCGGGGGGGCAAGAGCAGTACTTC.

The J gene is TRBJ2-1, the V gene TRBV29-1; tentative D call: TRBD2 (5 bases). The germline V gene encodes CDR1 SQVTM and CDR2 ANQGSEA. V lost 4 bases to trimming and J lost 9 bases, with 16 bases between them. The length of the CDR3 is 13 residues. DNA for the CDR3: TGCAGCGTTGTCAATAGCCCCGGAGGTGAGCAGTTCTTC. Translating gives CSVVNSPGGEQFF.

This rearrangement joins TRBV7-8 to TRBJ2-3; TRBD2 aligns across 8 bases. The CDR3 contains 18 residues. V was pared by 1 base and J by 3 bases, with 12 bases of the junction left unmatched. From germline, CDR1 is SGHVS and CDR2 FQNEAQ. The CDR3 sequence is CASSLVPGLVGATDTQYF. CDR3 nucleotides: TGTGCCAGCAGCTTAGTTCCGGGACTAGTCGGTGCTACAGATACGCAGTATTTT.

In this sample, this clone turned up once. The chain is built from TRBV5-1 and TRBJ2-7, with 11 positions matching TRBD1. Germline V gives CDR1 SGHRS, CDR2 YFSETQ. This CDR3 is 14 amino acids long. The V and J ends lost 4 bases and 4 bases, in that order; junction bases with no gene match: 4. In nucleotides, the CDR3 is TGCGCCAGCAGCGCGGGACAGGGGGGATACGAGCAGTACTTC. The encoded protein is CASSAGQGGYEQYF.

This sequence joins TRBV3-1 (or the pseudogene TRBV3-2) and TRBJ1-1; the D is unclear. CDR1 is LGHDT and CDR2 is YNNKEL in the germline V gene (reference sequence). Between the trimmed V and J ends, which lost 7 bases and 7 bases, there was a span of 16 bases. The CDR3 totals 13 residues. CDR3: CASTPRGRIEAFF. The CDR3 DNA sequence: TGTGCCAGCACCCCGAGAGGCCGGATTGAAGCTTTCTTT.